These T cell receptor beta chains were read from a single sample in a study of identical twins. TCRdb recomputed calls from the 5' RACE reads with MiXCR, one row per CDR3 protein. The sample holds approximately 1.8 million distinct CDR3 sequences, about 30% seen once. Sequenced sample: cord blood. Receptors originate from a newborn girl in good health. Each CDR3 is given with its conserved first and last residue. The D gene is left open where the match is weak. Clone size appears in some rows only: once, few, many, or a class for an expanded clone.

V: TRBV7-9
size: -
J: TRBJ2-5
D: TRBD2
DNA: TGTGCCAGCAGCTTAGCCGGGACTAGGCTTGAGCAGTACTTC
CDR3: CASSLAGTRLEQYF

V: TRBV12-3/TRBV12-4
size: -
J: TRBJ1-1
D: -
DNA: TGTGCCAGCAGAGTGGGGCTAAGGAGGCCGACTGAAGCTTTCTTT
CDR3: CASRVGLRRPTEAFF

V: TRBV3-1
size: -
J: TRBJ2-1
D: TRBD2
DNA: TGTGCCAGCAGCCAAACTAGCGGGAGTTCCGATGAGCAGTTCTTC
CDR3: CASSQTSGSSDEQFF

V: TRBV11-1
size: -
J: TRBJ1-6
D: -
DNA: TGTGCCAGCAGCCGCCCTGGATCACCCCTCCACTTT
CDR3: CASSRPGSPLHF

V: TRBV5-1
size: -
J: TRBJ1-2
D: -
DNA: TGCGCCAGCAGCTTGTACTCTCGACTGGATGGCTACACCTTC
CDR3: CASSLYSRLDGYTF

V: TRBV7-2
size: few
J: TRBJ2-7
D: -
DNA: TGTGCCAGCAGCTTAACCCAGGGGCCGTACGAGCAGTACTTC
CDR3: CASSLTQGPYEQYF

V: TRBV4-2
size: -
J: TRBJ2-3
D: -
DNA: TGTGCCAGCAGCCAATCGGGGTCGGTAGATACGCAGTATTTT
CDR3: CASSQSGSVDTQYF

V: TRBV15
size: few
J: TRBJ2-2
D: TRBD2
DNA: TGTGCCACCAGCAGAGATCGGGGACTAGCTTTCACCGGGGAGCTGTTTTTT
CDR3: CATSRDRGLAFTGELFF

V: TRBV18
size: -
J: TRBJ2-1
D: -
DNA: TGTGCCGGCTCACCAGAACTACGACCCGGGTACAATGAGCAGTTCTTC
CDR3: CAGSPELRPGYNEQFF

V: TRBV5-1
size: -
J: TRBJ2-3
D: TRBD1
DNA: TGCGCCAGCGGCTTCGTCGAACAGGGGACAGATACGCAGTATTTT
CDR3: CASGFVEQGTDTQYF

V: TRBV20-1
size: few
J: TRBJ2-1
D: TRBD2
DNA: TGCAGTGCTAGAGTGGCGCGGGGGAAGAAAAATGAGCAGTTCTTC
CDR3: CSARVARGKKNEQFF

V: TRBV3-1
size: -
J: TRBJ2-5
D: -
DNA: TGTGCCAGCAGACAATTACAGGGCCAGGATGAGCAGTACTTC
CDR3: CASRQLQGQDEQYF

V: TRBV20-1
size: -
J: TRBJ2-4
D: TRBD1
DNA: TGCAGTGCTAGAGACAGGGGGAGATTGTGGGAGCAGTACTTC
CDR3: CSARDRGRLWEQYF

V: TRBV20-1
size: -
J: TRBJ2-5
D: -
DNA: TGCAGTGCCAAAGGCGTGGAGCAGTACTTC
CDR3: CSAKGVEQYF

V: TRBV7-2
size: -
J: TRBJ1-2
D: -
DNA: TGTGCCAGCAGCGTACTCCGACAAACACACGGCTACACCTTC
CDR3: CASSVLRQTHGYTF

V: TRBV7-2
size: few
J: TRBJ2-5
D: TRBD2
DNA: TGTGCCAGCAGCTTAGGTCGGACTAGTAAAGAGACCCAGTACTTC
CDR3: CASSLGRTSKETQYF

V: TRBV7-2
size: -
J: TRBJ1-2
D: -
DNA: TGTGCCAGCAGCTTAGCTCTTGGAGGGGGGGGTGGCCTCTATGGCTACACCTTC
CDR3: CASSLALGGGGGLYGYTF

V: TRBV28
size: -
J: TRBJ2-3
D: TRBD1
DNA: TGTGCCAGCAGTCACCCGACAGGGTATAAAGATACGCAGTATTTT
CDR3: CASSHPTGYKDTQYF

V: TRBV12-3/TRBV12-4
size: -
J: TRBJ2-1
D: TRBD1
DNA: TGTGCCAGCATACGGACAGGGGGCCATGAGCAGTTCTTC
CDR3: CASIRTGGHEQFF

V: TRBV12-3/TRBV12-4
size: -
J: TRBJ2-1
D: TRBD2
DNA: TGTGCCAGCAGCCGACCCCCGACTAGCCCTTCCTACAATGAGCAGTTCTTC
CDR3: CASSRPPTSPSYNEQFF